This record looks at one T cell receptor (beta chain) sequence and its context. Its antigen is unidentified. The data were taken from a study of stem cell transplantation in POMP-related autoinflammatory disease. Study-level points and caveats: Unique TRB V-J gene pairings were limited in number in patients with PRAID. Across all analyzed T-cell subsets, patients with PRAID tended toward reduced diversity and increased clonality.

The CDR3 is 13 amino acids. V dropped 6 bases and J dropped 4 bases, with 11 bases sitting between them. Germline V gene data show CDR1 as SEHNR and CDR2 as FQNEAQ (reference sequence). The assay was immunoSEQ multiplex PCR, and TCRdb's table has in-frame clones only and misses some. The sample consists of approximately 6,900 clones, around 86% of them appearing once. This TCR was sampled from a human donor in good health. Sequencing was performed on a CXCR5-defined cell subset from PBMCs. This rearrangement joins TRBV7-9 to TRBJ2-3, with D perhaps matching TRBD2 (5 bases). Here the CDR3 reads CASRTAGADTQYF. The CDR3 DNA follows: TGTGCCAGCAGAACGGCCGGGGCAGATACGCAGTATTTT.